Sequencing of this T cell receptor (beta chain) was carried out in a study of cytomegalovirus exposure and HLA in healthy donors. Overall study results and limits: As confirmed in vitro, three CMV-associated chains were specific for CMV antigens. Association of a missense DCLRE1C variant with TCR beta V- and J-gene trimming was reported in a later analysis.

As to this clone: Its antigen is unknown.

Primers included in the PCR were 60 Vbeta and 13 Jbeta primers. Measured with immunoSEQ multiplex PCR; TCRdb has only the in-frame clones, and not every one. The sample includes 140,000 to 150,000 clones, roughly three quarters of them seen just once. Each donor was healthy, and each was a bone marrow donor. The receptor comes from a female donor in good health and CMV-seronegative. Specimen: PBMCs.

In nucleotides, the CDR3 is TGTGCCAGCAGCCCGGGACAGGGAAATGGCTACACCTTC. This translates into CASSPGQGNGYTF. The chain carries TRBV13 and TRBJ1-2; 9 bases line up with TRBD1. In germline, CDR1 is PRHDT, CDR2 FYEKMQ (reference sequence). CDR3 length: 13 amino acids. J gave up 6 bases and V 5 bases, and 4 bases lay outside the gene matches.